This entry concerns a single T cell receptor (beta chain). The antigen remains undetermined. The data stem from a study of monozygotic twins with inflammatory bowel disease. Study findings and constraints: IBD-affected twins scored below their healthy co-twins in TCRbeta diversity (inverse Simpson). Concordance status among twins (concordant versus discordant) showed no link to repertoire similarity, possibly from limited power.

Reprocessing the 5' RACE reads, TCRdb reports a single entry for every CDR3 protein and omits DNA. Its listing shows a few hundred thousand distinct CDR3 sequences. The CDR3 extends over 15 amino acids. CDR1 and CDR2 from the germline V gene are SGHDT and YYEEEE. This receptor was identified in a human donor with ulcerative colitis or Crohn's disease, or a healthy co-twin of an affected twin (not recorded which). The rearrangement links TRBV5-6 to TRBJ2-1. The sequenced material came from blood. The CDR3 sequence is CASSSDRRDYNEQFF.